One sample yielded the 20 T cell receptor beta chains listed below, sequenced in a study of blood T cell repertoires in COVID-19. The table came from immunoSEQ multiplex PCR; TCRdb's copy has only in-frame clones and leaves some out. The sample shows around 170,000 clones, 88% of them seen only once. The sample was PBMCs or T cells enriched from blood (not recorded which). The source of these receptors is a woman in her late teens or twenties who had recovered from COVID-19.

The V and J genes are TRBV20-1 and TRBJ2-3; unclear D gene. Germline CDR1 is DFQATT and CDR2 is SNEGSKA (reference sequence). The length of the CDR3 is 11 residues. V shed 0 bases and J shed 6 bases, with 4 bases lying between them. DNA for the CDR3: TGCAGTGCTAGAGATATGGATACGCAGTATTTT. Amino acid sequence: CSARDMDTQYF.

This sequence joins TRBV28 and TRBJ1-2; 10 nucleotides line up with TRBD1. V shed 10 bases and J 5 bases; nucleotides not matched to a gene: 13. Germline values: CDR1 MDHEN, CDR2 SYDVKM. The CDR3 contains 15 residues. The CDR3 spells CAIMTGGANGYGYTF. In DNA form, the CDR3 reads TGTGCCATCATGACAGGGGGCGCGAATGGATATGGCTACACCTTC.

The chain is built from TRBV27 and TRBJ1-2, with D unresolved. The CDR3 spans 13 residues. CDR1 is MNHEY and CDR2 is SMNVEV in the germline V gene (reference sequence). The V gene lost 0 bases and the J gene lost 1 base, with 3 bases spanning the gap. CDR3 region: CASSLSVNYGYTF. The CDR3 DNA follows: TGTGCCAGCAGTTTATCCGTTAACTATGGCTACACCTTC.

The chain carries TRBV27 and TRBJ1-2; tentatively, D is TRBD1 (5 bases). Trimming cost V 2 bases and J 3 bases, with 7 bases left between them. The germline V gene encodes CDR1 MNHEY and CDR2 SMNVEV (reference sequence). The length of the CDR3 is 13 residues. CDR3 in DNA: TGTGCCAGCAGTTTAATAGGGGACTATGGCTACACCTTC. This gives the protein CASSLIGDYGYTF.

The chain combines TRBV4-2 with TRBJ2-2; TRBD1 aligns across 8 bases. The V and J ends lost 0 bases and 4 bases, in that order; junction bases with no gene match: 4. Germline loops: CDR1 LGHNA, CDR2 YNFKEQ. The CDR3 runs 16 residues. The CDR3 DNA is TGTGCCAGCAGCCAAGAGGGCAGGGGGCCCACCGGGGAGCTGTTTTTT. Translating it yields CASSQEGRGPTGELFF.

V is TRBV11-2 and J is TRBJ2-5; 11 bases fit TRBD2. The CDR3 totals 18 residues. Unmatched junction bases numbered 11, after V lost 1 base and J lost 4 bases. CDR1 and CDR2 from the germline V gene are SGHAT and FQNNGV. In DNA, the CDR3 is TGTGCCAGCAGCTTAGGGGGACTAGCGGTTAATAGGGGAGAGACCCAGTACTTC. Encoded protein: CASSLGGLAVNRGETQYF. Combining the CDR3 with reference TRBV11-2 and TRBJ2-5 gives the whole variable domain EAGVAQSPRYKIIEKRQSVAFWCNPISGHATLYWYQQILGQGPKLLIQFQNNGVVDDSQLPKDRFSAERLKGVDSTLKIQPAKLEDSAVYLCASSLGGLAVNRGETQYFGPGTRLLVL.

The chain couples TRBV28 to TRBJ1-1; D call uncertain. The germline V gene has CDR1 MDHEN and CDR2 SYDVKM. The V end lost 2 bases, the J end lost 1 base, and 5 bases lay between the germline ends. This CDR3 is built from 13 residues. CDR3 protein: CASSLPWNTEAFF. The CDR3 coding sequence is TGTGCCAGCAGTTTACCTTGGAACACTGAAGCTTTCTTT.

The chain carries TRBV5-1 and TRBJ1-1; TRBD1 matches at 8 bases. Per germline, CDR1 SGHRS and CDR2 YFSETQ. This CDR3 is 15 amino acids long. V was pared by 4 bases and J by 0 bases, with 5 bases of the junction left unmatched. The DNA for the CDR3 is TGCGCCAGCAGCGCAGGACAGGGACTGAACACTGAAGCTTTCTTT. Translated, it gives CASSAGQGLNTEAFF.

The genes are TRBV5-4 and TRBJ2-2, with TRBD2 matching over 8 bases. V gave up 5 bases and J gave up 1 base; unmatched junction bases: 7. Germline assignment: CDR1 SGHNT and CDR2 YYREEE (reference sequence). The length of the CDR3 is 16 residues. In nucleotides, the CDR3 is TGTGCCAGCAGTTCCGATGGGACTAGGAACACCGGGGAGCTGTTTTTT. It is translated as CASSSDGTRNTGELFF.

The CDR3 reads CASSIGGASDSPLHF. DNA of the CDR3: TGCGCCAGCAGCATCGGGGGGGCGTCGGATTCACCCCTCCACTTT. The chain employs TRBV10-2 and TRBJ1-6; D is perhaps TRBD1 (6 bases). CDR1 and CDR2 from the germline V gene are WSHSY and SAAADI. Trimming took off 6 bases at V and 8 bases at J, with 17 bases between the two ends. CDR3 size: 15 residues.

The chain couples TRBV2 to TRBJ1-6, with 7 bases lining up with TRBD1. The CDR3 extends over 15 amino acids. CDR1 SNHLY and CDR2 FYNNEI come from the germline V gene. The junction had 6 bases not matched to a gene; V was cut back by 4 bases and J by 6 bases. CDR3 sequence: CASSGSTGVNSPLHF. The CDR3 nucleotides read TGTGCCAGCAGTGGATCCACAGGGGTTAATTCACCCCTCCACTTT.

The chain is built from TRBV28 and TRBJ1-1, with 9 bases fitting TRBD1. Germline CDR1 reads MDHEN; CDR2 reads SYDVKM. The CDR3 is made up of 14 amino acids. J lost 4 bases, V lost 3 bases, and 3 bases had no gene match. For the CDR3, the DNA is TGTGCCAGCAGTTTTACAGGGGGCCGCACTGAAGCTTTCTTT. Its translation: CASSFTGGRTEAFF.

CDR3 residues: CASKADSSYEQYF. CDR3 nucleotide sequence: TGTGCCAGCAAAGCGGACAGCTCCTACGAGCAGTACTTC. J is TRBJ2-7 and V is TRBV27, with D possibly TRBD1 on 6 matching bases. The V gene lost 7 bases and the J gene lost 0 bases, with 10 bases spanning the gap. There are 13 residues in the CDR3. Per germline, CDR1 MNHEY and CDR2 SMNVEV (reference sequence).

The rearrangement joins TRBV7-9 to TRBJ2-4; TRBD1 aligns across 8 bases. Germline assignment: CDR1 SEHNR and CDR2 FQNEAQ (reference sequence). The CDR3 runs to 15 residues. The ends lost 4 bases at V and 8 bases at J; junction bases unmatched: 10. This CDR3 is CASSSRTGIWDIQYF. CDR3 DNA sequence: TGTGCCAGCAGCTCCCGGACAGGGATCTGGGACATTCAGTACTTC.

CDR3 sequence reads: CASSVTDRGNTEAFF. As DNA, the CDR3 is TGTGCCAGCAGCGTAACCGACAGGGGGAACACTGAAGCTTTCTTT. The chain carries TRBV9 and TRBJ1-1; 8 bases are a match to TRBD1. The ends lost 1 base at V and 1 base at J; junction bases unmatched: 3. Per the germline V gene, CDR1 is SGDLS and CDR2 is YYNGEE. The CDR3 spans 15 residues.

This chain links TRBV23-1 with TRBJ2-1; 8 positions match TRBD1. TRBV23-1 is classed as an ORF, of uncertain function. This CDR3 is built from 15 residues. The junction had 6 bases not matched to a gene; V was cut back by 6 bases and J by 2 bases. CDR3 loop: CASRGTGRTYNEQFF. The CDR3 DNA follows: TGCGCCAGCAGAGGGACAGGTCGTACCTACAATGAGCAGTTCTTC.

This chain connects TRBV6-2 or TRBV6-3 to TRBJ1-5, with a weak D call TRBD1 (5 bases). Germline CDR1 reads MNHEY; CDR2 reads SVGEGT. CDR3 size: 15 residues. Trimming took 2 bases from V and 2 from J, leaving 10 bases between them. In DNA, the CDR3 is TGTGCCAGCAGTTACGGCTCGGGGGGCAATCAGCCCCAGCATTTT. Translated, it gives CASSYGSGGNQPQHF.

DNA of the CDR3: TGTGCCAGCACCCTGACGGGGACAGGGACCCCCGGGGAGCTGTTTTTT. Translation: CASTLTGTGTPGELFF. The chain employs TRBV7-3 and TRBJ2-2; 9 bases agree with TRBD1. Unmatched junction bases numbered 12, after V lost 7 bases and J lost 6 bases. The germline V gene encodes CDR1 SGHTA and CDR2 FQGTGA. The CDR3 contains 16 residues.

This chain joins TRBV21-1 and TRBJ2-3; the DNA was not compared with TRBD1, the D call given in the table. TRBV21-1 is a listed pseudogene. The CDR3 has 16 residues. The CDR3 nucleotides read TGTGCCAGCAGCAAAGTAGGGGGCTGTTTGAGAGACACGCAGTATTTT. As protein: CASSKVGGCLRDTQYF.

The chain joins TRBV29-1 to TRBJ2-3; TRBD1 matches at 7 bases. V lost 3 bases to trimming and J lost 0 bases; unmatched junction nucleotides: 6. The CDR3 extends over 15 amino acids. In germline, CDR1 is SQVTM, CDR2 ANQGSEA. CDR3 amino acids: CSVERTGTSTDTQYF. The CDR3 DNA reads as TGCAGCGTTGAGAGGACAGGAACAAGCACAGATACGCAGTATTTT.